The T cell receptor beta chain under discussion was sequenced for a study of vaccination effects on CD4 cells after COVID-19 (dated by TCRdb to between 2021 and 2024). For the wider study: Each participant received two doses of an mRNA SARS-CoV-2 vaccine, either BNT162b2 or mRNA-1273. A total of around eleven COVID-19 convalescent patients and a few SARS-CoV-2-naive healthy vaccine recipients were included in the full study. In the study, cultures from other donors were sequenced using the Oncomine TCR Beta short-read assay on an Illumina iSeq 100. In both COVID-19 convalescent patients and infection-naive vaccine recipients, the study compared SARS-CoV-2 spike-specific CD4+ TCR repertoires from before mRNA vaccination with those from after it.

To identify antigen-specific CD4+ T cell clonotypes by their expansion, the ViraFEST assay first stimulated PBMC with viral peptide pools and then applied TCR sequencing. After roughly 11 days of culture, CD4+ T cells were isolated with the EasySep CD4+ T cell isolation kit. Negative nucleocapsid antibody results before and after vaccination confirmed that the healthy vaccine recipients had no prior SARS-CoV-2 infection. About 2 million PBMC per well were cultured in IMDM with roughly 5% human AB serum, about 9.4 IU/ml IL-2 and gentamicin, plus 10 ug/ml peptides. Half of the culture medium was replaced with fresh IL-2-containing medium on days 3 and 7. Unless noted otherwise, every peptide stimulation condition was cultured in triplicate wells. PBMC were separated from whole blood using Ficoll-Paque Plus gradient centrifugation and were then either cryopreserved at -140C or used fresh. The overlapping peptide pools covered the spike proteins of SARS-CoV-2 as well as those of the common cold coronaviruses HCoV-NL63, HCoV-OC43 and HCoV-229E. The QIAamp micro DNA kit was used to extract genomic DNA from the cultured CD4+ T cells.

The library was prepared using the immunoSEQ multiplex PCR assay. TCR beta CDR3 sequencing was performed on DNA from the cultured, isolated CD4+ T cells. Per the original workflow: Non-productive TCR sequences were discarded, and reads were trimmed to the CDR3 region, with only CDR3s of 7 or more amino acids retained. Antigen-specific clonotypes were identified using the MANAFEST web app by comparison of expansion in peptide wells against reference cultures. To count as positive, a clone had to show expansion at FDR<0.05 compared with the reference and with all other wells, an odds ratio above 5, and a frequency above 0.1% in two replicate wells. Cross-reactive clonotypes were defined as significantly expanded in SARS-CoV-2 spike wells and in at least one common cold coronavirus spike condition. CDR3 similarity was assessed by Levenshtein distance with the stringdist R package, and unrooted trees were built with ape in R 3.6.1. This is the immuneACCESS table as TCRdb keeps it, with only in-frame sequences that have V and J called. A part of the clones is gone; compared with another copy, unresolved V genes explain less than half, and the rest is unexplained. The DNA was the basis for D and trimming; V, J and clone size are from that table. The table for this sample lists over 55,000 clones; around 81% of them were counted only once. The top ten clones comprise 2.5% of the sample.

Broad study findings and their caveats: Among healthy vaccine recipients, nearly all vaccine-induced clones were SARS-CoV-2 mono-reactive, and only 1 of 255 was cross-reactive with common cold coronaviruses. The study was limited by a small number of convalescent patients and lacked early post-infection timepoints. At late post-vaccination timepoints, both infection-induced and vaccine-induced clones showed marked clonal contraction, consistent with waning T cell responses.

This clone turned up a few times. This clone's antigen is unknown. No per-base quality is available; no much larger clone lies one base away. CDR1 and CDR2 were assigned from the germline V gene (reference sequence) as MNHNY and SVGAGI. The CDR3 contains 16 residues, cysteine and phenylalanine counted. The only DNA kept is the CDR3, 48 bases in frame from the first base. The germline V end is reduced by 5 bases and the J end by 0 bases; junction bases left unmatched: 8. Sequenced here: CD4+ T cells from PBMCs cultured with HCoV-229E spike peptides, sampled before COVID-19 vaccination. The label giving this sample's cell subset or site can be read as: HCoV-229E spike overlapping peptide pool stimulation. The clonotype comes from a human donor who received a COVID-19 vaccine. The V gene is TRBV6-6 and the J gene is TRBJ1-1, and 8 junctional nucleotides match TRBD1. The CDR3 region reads CASSPGTGVMNTEAFF. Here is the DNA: TGTGCCAGCAGTCCCGGGACAGGAGTCATGAACACTGAAGCTTTCTTT.